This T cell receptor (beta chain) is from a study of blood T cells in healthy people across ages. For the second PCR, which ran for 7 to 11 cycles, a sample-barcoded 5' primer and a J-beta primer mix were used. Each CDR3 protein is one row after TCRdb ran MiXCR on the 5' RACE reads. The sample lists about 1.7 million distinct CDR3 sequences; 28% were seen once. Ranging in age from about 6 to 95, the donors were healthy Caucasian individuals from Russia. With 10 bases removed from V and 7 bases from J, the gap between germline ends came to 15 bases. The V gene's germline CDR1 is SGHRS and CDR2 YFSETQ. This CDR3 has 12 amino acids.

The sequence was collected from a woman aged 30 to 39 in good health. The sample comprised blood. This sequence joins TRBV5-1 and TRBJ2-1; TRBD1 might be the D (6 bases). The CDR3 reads CASNRADNEQFF. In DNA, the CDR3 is TGCGCCTCCAACAGGGCGGATAATGAGCAGTTCTTC.